The T cell receptor (beta chain) described here comes from a study of OX40 agonist ivuxolimab in advanced cancers. Study details: Past anti-PD-1, anti-PD-L1 or anti-CTLA-4 therapy was accepted, and 40% to 45% had received some. Study findings and constraints: Normalized expansion of T-cell clones was also low for some nonresponders. At 0.1 to 3.0 mg/kg, clonal expansion of CD4+ and CD8+ blood T cells had occurred by week 6.

Trimming removed 0 bases from V and 5 bases from J, with 8 bases in between. The CDR3 consists of 14 residues. Germline-derived CDR1 and CDR2 are SGDLS and YYNGEE. The table came from immunoSEQ multiplex PCR; TCRdb's copy has only in-frame clones and leaves some out. The sample has about 19,000 clones, over 80% seen once. A note on this clone: Its antigen remains unknown.

The rearrangement uses TRBV9 and TRBJ2-2; D is unclear. Sample: CD4+ or CD8+ T cells sorted from blood, taken in a trial of the OX40 agonist ivuxolimab. The clonotype was recovered from an adult with an advanced solid tumor such as melanoma, head and neck, liver or kidney cancer. The CDR3 region has the DNA TGTGCCAGCAGCGTAGGGCGTGGGACCGGGGAGCTGTTTTTT. It yields the protein CASSVGRGTGELFF.